The entry below describes one T cell receptor (beta chain). This record comes from a study of graft-versus-host responses after intestinal transplantation. Study-level information: Transplant recipients had multivisceral, liver-intestinal, or isolated intestinal grafts.

V gave up 8 bases and J gave up 6 bases, with 8 bases separating them. Germline values: CDR1 MNHEY, CDR2 SVGAGI. This CDR3 contains 11 residues. With approximately 200,000 irradiated, violet-dye-labeled stimulator cells, approximately 200,000 CFSE-labeled responder cells were plated. The method was immunoSEQ multiplex PCR; TCRdb's version includes in-frame clones alone and lacks a portion of them. The table includes about 11,000 clones, approximately 33% detected once. V is TRBV6-5 and J is TRBJ1-3, with D unresolved. The specimen was alloreactive CD4+ T cells from a mixed lymphocyte reaction culture, collected before transplantation. Indicated subset: CFSE-low proliferating T cells sorted from roughly six-day pre-transplant mixed lymphocyte reaction (GvH or HvG direction). The receptor was derived from a human patient who was an organ donor for intestinal transplantation. The CDR3 region is CASVTANTIYF. In nucleotides, the CDR3 is TGTGCCAGCGTCACAGCAAACACCATATATTTT.